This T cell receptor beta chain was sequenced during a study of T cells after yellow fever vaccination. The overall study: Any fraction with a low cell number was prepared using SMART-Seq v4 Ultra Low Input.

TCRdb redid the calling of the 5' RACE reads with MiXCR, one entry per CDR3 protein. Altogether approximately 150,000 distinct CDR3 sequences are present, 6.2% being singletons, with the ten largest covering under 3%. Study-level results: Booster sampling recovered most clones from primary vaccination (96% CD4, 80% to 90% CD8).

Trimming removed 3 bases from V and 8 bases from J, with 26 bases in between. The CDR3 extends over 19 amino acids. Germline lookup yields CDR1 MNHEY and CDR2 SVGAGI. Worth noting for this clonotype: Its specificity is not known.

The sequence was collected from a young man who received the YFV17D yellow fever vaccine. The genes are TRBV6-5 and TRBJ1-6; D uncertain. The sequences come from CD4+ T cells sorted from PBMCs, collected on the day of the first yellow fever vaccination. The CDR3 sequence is CASSYSIDPREPRYSPLHF. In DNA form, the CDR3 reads TGTGCCAGCAGTTATTCCATCGACCCGCGGGAACCCCGATATTCACCCCTCCACTTT.